The 21 T cell receptor beta chains below were found in one sample sequenced in a study of T cells expressing NK-cell markers. TCRdb reprocessed the 5' RACE reads and reports one entry per CDR3 protein, with no DNA. The sample holds around 380,000 distinct CDR3 sequences. The specimen was blood T cells: a sorted CD56 or NKG2C T cell subset, CD4+ or CD8+ T cells, or bulk PBMC T cells (not recorded which). These receptors came from a woman aged 45-60 years in good health.

The chain carries TRBV12-3 or TRBV12-4 and TRBJ2-2; the D gene TCRdb calls, TRBD1, cannot be checked with no DNA. CDR3 length equals 14 residues. CDR3 loop: CASLGQRNTGELFF.

The gene calls are TRBV3-1 and TRBJ2-5; absent DNA, TCRdb's TRBD2 call cannot be checked. The CDR3 sequence is 16 residues long. The germline V gene encodes CDR1 LGHDT and CDR2 YNNKEL (reference sequence). The CDR3: CASSLRTSGSGETQYF.

The gene calls are TRBV3-1 and TRBJ2-7. This CDR3 is 16 amino acids long. Germline V CDR1 and CDR2: LGHDT, YNNKEL (reference sequence). The CDR3 sequence is CASSQVWPTPSYEQYF.

The J gene is TRBJ2-5, the V gene TRBV7-8; TCRdb's assignment of TRBD1 cannot be checked, as there is no DNA. The CDR3 is made up of 14 amino acids. Germline values: CDR1 SGHVS, CDR2 FQNEAQ. The CDR3 sequence is CASSFWTGEETQYF.

This chain uses TRBV11-3 with TRBJ1-2. The germline CDR1 and CDR2 sequences are SGHNT and YENEEA. The CDR3 covers 12 residues. The CDR3: CASSLTAAVCTF. Using reference TRBV11-3 and TRBJ1-2 for the parts outside the CDR3, the full variable domain is EAGVVQSPRYKIIEKKQPVAFWCNPISGHNTLYWYLQNLGQGPELLIRYENEEAVDDSQLPKDRFSAERLKGVDSTLKIQPAELGDSAVYLCASSLTAAVCTFGSGTRLTVV.

The chain joins TRBV7-2 to TRBJ2-2. The germline gives CDR1 SGHTA, CDR2 FQGNSA. The CDR3 consists of 14 residues. CDR3 sequence reads: CASSLDSVDGELFF.

The rearrangement uses TRBV20-1 and TRBJ2-1; TCRdb outputs TRBD2, but without DNA this stays unchecked. Germline lookup yields CDR1 DFQATT and CDR2 SNEGSKA (reference sequence). This CDR3 is 16 amino acids long. CDR3 amino acids: CSARGGPGLADNEQFF.

The chain is built from TRBV12-3 or TRBV12-4 and TRBJ2-3; TCRdb proposes TRBD2, but this gene call is untestable without DNA. The CDR3 totals 13 residues. The chain's CDR3 is CAVGGRGTDTQYF.

Here the CDR3 reads CATSDAGAGSYNEQFF. The chain carries TRBV24-1 and TRBJ2-1; with no DNA, the TCRdb D assignment of TRBD1 cannot be verified. Germline assignment: CDR1 KGHDR and CDR2 SFDVKD. The CDR3 length is 16 residues.

J is TRBJ2-7 and V is TRBV10-3. CDR3 length: 15 amino acids. CDR1 is ENHRY, CDR2 SYGVKD, per germline. The CDR3 protein is CAISDEAERRWEQYF.

This chain joins TRBV20-1 and TRBJ2-1; TCRdb's D call of TRBD1 is untestable without DNA. The CDR3 sequence is 16 residues long. Per germline, CDR1 DFQATT and CDR2 SNEGSKA (reference sequence). CDR3 sequence: CSAGAPGFLSYNEQFF.

The V gene is TRBV12-3 or TRBV12-4, the J gene TRBJ1-2; TCRdb's D call of TRBD1 is untestable without DNA. There are 16 residues in the CDR3. The CDR3 reads CASRPAALRGHYGYTF.

This chain links TRBV12-3 or TRBV12-4 with TRBJ2-1; TCRdb lists TRBD2, though no DNA is available to test this call. CDR3 length: 16 residues. CDR3 sequence reads: CASSSRTSGRRDEQFF.

The V and J genes are TRBV3-1 and TRBJ2-1; checking the TCRdb D call of TRBD2 is not possible without DNA. Germline V gene sequence: CDR1 LGHDT, CDR2 YNNKEL (reference sequence). This CDR3 has 16 amino acids. CDR3 region: CASSPPASGYNNERFF.

The chain links TRBV9 to TRBJ2-1; with no DNA, the TCRdb D assignment of TRBD1 cannot be verified. The V gene's germline CDR1 is SGDLS and CDR2 YYNGEE. The CDR3 is made up of 14 amino acids. The CDR3 loop reads CASSVGQGINEQFF.

V gene TRBV6-8 combines with J gene TRBJ2-2; absent DNA, TCRdb's TRBD1 call cannot be checked. From germline, CDR1 is MNHGY and CDR2 SAAAGT. The CDR3 spans 18 residues. The CDR3 sequence: CASSYSGRSGVDTGELFF.

This chain joins TRBV7-6 and TRBJ2-1; TCRdb's assignment of TRBD2 cannot be checked, as there is no DNA. The germline V gene has CDR1 SGHVS and CDR2 FNYEAQ. The CDR3 sequence is 16 residues long. The CDR3 is CASSLVAGTRHNEQFF.

V is TRBV10-3 and J is TRBJ2-1; TCRdb picks TRBD2, but there is no DNA to check that call. CDR1 and CDR2 (germline): ENHRY, SYGVKD. The CDR3 runs to 14 residues. This CDR3 is CAIKAGSSYNEQFF.

This chain connects TRBV15 to TRBJ2-2; TCRdb picks TRBD1, but there is no DNA to check that call. Per the germline V gene, CDR1 is LNHNV and CDR2 is YYDKDF (reference sequence). This CDR3 region has 15 residues. CDR3 sequence: CATSRRGGSTGELFF.

CDR3 sequence reads: CAWSLNSGSRTDTQYF. The genes are TRBV30 and TRBJ2-3; TCRdb reports TRBD2, a call that lacks DNA to check it against. Germline values: CDR1 GTSNPN, CDR2 SVGIG (reference sequence). The CDR3 runs 16 residues.

This chain uses TRBV19 with TRBJ1-2; there is no DNA to check the TCRdb D call of TRBD1. Germline V gene sequence: CDR1 LNHDA, CDR2 SQIVND (reference sequence). There are 13 residues in the CDR3. CDR3 residues: CASSRAGVFGYTF.